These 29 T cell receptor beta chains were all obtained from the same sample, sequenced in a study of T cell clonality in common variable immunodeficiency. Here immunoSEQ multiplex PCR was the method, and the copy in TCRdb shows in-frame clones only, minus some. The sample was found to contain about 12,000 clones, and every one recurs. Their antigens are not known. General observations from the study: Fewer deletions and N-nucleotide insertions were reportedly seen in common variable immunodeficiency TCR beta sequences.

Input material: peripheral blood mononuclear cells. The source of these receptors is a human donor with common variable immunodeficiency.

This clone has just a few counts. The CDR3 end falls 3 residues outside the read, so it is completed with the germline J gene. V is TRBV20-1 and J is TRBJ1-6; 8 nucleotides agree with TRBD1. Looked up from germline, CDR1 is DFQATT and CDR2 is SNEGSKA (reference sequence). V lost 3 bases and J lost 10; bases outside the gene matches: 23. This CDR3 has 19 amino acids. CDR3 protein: CSASLGQGLLSSLGSPLHF. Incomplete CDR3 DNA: TGCAGTGCTAGTTTAGGACAGGGCCTACTCTCCTCTCTCGGGTCACCC.

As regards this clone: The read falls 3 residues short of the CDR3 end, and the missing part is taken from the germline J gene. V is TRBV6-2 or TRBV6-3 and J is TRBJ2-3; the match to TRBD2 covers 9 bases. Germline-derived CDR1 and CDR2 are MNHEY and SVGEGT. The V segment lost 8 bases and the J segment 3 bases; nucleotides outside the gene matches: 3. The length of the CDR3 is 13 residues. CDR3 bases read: TGTGCCAGCCGTAGCGGGGGTACAGATACG. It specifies CASRSGGTDT. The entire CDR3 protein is CASRSGGTDTQYF.

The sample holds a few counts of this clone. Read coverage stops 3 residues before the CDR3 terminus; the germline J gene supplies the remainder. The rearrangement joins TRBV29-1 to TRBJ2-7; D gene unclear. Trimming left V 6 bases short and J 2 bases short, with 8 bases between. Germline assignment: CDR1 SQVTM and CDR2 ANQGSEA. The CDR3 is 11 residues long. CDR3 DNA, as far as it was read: TGCAGCGTAGAGGCTGCCTACGAG. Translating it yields CSVEAAYE. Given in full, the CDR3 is CSVEAAYEQYF.

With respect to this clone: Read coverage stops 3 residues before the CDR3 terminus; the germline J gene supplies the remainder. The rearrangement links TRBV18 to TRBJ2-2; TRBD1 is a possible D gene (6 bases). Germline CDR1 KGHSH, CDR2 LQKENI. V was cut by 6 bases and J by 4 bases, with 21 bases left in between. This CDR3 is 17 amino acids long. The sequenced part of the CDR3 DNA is TGTGCCAGCTCTCCTACAACAGGGACGTACGGCACCGGGGAG. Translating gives CASSPTTGTYGTGE. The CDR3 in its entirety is CASSPTTGTYGTGELFF. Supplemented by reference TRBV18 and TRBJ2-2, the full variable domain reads NAGVMQNPRHLVRRRGQEARLRCSPMKGHSHVYWYRQLPEEGLKFMVYLQKENIIDESGMPKERFSAEFPKEGPSILRIQQVVRGDSAAYFCASSPTTGTYGTGELFFGEGSRLTVL.

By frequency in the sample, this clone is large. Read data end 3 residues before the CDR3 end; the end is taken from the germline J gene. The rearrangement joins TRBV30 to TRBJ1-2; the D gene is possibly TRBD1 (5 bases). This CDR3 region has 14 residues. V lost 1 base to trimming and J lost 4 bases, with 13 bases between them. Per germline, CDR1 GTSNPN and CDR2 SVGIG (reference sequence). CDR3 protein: CAWSGWDGGYGYTF. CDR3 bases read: TGTGCCTGGAGTGGTTGGGACGGGGGCTATGGC.

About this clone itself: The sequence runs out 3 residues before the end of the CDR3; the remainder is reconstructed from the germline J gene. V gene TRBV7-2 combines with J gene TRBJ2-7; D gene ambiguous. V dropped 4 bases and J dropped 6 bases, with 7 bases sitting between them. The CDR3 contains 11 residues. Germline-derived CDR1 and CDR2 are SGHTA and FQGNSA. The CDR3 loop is CASSSTFEQYF. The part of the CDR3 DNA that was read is TGTGCCAGCAGCTCAACATTCGAG. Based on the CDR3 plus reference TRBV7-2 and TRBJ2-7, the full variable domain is GAGVSQSPSNKVTEKGKDVELRCDPISGHTALYWYRQSLGQGLEFLIYFQGNSAPDKSGLPSDRFSAERTGGSVSTLTIQRTQQEDSAVYLCASSSTFEQYFGPGTRLTVT.

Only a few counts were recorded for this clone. The DNA read from the CDR3 is TGTGCCTGGAGTACCAGTTACACTGAA. Its protein is CAWSTSYTE. The entire CDR3 protein is CAWSTSYTEAFF. The V call is TRBV30, the J call TRBJ1-1; D gene ambiguous. Coverage ceases 3 residues before the CDR3 finishes, and the germline J gene fills in the end. The V gene lost 2 bases and the J gene lost 3 bases, with 7 bases spanning the gap. Germline loops: CDR1 GTSNPN, CDR2 SVGIG (reference sequence). CDR3 length: 12 residues.

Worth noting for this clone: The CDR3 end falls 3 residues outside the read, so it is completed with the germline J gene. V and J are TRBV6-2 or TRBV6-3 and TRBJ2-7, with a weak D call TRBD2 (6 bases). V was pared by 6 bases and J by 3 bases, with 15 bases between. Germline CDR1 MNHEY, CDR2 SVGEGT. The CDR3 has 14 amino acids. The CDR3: CASSQISGLYEQYF. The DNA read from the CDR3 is TGTGCCAGCAGCCAAATCTCGGGACTCTACGAG.

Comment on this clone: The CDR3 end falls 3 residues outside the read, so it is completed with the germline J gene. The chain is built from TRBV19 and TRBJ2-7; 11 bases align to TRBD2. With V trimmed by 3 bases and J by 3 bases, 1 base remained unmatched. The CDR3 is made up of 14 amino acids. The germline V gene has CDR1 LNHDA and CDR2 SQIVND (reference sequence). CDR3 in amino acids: CASSIGTSGYEQYF. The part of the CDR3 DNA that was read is TGTGCCAGTAGTATCGGGACTAGCGGCTACGAG.

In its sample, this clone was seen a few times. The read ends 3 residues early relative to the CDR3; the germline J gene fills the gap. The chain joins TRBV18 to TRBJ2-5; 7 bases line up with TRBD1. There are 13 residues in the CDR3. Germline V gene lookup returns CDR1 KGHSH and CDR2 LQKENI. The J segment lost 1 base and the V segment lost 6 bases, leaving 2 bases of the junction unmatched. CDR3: CASSGTAQETQYF. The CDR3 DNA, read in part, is TGTGCCAGCTCCGGGACAGCCCAAGAGACC.

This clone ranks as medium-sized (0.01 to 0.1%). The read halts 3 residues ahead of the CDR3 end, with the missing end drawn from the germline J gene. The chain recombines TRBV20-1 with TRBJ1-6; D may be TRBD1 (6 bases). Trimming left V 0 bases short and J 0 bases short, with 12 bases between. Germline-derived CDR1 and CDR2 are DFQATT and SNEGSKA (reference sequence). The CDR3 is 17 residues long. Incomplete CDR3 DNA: TGCAGTGCTAGAGACGCAGGGGAAAGCTCCTATAATTCACCC. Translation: CSARDAGESSYNSP. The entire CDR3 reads CSARDAGESSYNSPLHF.

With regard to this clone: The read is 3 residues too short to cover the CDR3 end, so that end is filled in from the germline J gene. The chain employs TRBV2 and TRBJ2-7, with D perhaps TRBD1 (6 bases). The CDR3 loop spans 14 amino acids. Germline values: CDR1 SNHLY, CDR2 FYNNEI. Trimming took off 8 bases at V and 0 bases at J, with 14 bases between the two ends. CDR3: CASRGHLSSYEQYF. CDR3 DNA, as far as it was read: TGTGCCAGCCGGGGACACCTGAGCTCCTACGAG.

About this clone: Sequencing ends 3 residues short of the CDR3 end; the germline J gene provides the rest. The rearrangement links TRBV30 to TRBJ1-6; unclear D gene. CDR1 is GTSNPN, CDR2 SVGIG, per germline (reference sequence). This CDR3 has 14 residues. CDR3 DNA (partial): TGTGCCTGGAGAGCCTCCGGGGAAGGTCACCCC. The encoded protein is CAWRASGEGHP. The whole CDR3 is CAWRASGEGHPLHF.

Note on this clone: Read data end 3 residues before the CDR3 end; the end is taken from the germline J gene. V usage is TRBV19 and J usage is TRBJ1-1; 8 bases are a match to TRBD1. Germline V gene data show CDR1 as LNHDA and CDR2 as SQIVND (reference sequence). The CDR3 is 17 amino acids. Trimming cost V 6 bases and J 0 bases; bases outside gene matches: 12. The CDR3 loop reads CASSEYSFRGLNTEAFF. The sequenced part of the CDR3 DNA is TGTGCCAGTAGCGAATACTCTTTCAGGGGGCTGAACACTGAA.

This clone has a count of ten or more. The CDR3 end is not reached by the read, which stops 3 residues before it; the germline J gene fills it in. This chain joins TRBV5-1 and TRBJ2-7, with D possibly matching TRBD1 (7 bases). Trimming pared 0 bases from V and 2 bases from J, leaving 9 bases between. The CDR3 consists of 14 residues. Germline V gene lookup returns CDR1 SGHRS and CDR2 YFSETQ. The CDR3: CASSLVRGAYEQYF. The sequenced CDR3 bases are TGCGCCAGCAGCTTGGTCAGGGGGGCCTACGAG.

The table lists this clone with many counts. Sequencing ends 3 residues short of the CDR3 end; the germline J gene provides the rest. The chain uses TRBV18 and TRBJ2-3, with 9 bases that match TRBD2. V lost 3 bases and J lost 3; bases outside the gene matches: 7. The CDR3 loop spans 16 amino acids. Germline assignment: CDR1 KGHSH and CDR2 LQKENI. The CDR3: CASSPLPSGTTDTQYF. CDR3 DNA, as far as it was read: TGTGCCAGCTCACCCCTCCCTAGCGGGACGACAGATACG.

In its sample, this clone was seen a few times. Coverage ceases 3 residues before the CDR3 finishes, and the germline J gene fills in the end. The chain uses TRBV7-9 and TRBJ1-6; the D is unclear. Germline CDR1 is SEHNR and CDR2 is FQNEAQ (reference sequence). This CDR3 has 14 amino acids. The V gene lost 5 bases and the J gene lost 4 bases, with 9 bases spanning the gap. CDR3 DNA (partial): TGTGCCAGCAGCCCAGGAGGATATAATTCACCC. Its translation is CASSPGGYNSP. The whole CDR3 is CASSPGGYNSPLHF.

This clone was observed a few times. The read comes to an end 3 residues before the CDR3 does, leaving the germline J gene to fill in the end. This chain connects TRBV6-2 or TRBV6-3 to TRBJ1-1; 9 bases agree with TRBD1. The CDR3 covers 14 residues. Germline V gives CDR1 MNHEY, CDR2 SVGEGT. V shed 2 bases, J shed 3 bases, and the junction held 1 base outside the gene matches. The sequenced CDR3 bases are TGTGCCAGCAGTTACGACAGGGGGGACACTGAA. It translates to CASSYDRGDTE. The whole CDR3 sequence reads CASSYDRGDTEAFF.

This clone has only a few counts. CDR3 protein: CASSPGQGSGETQYF. The DNA read from the CDR3 is TGTGCCAGCAGCCCCGGACAGGGTAGCGGGGAGACC. The chain carries TRBV7-2 and TRBJ2-5; maybe TRBD1 (8 bases). Read coverage stops 3 residues before the CDR3 terminus; the germline J gene supplies the remainder. V dropped 5 bases and J dropped 5 bases, with 18 bases sitting between them. Germline-derived CDR1 and CDR2 are SGHTA and FQGNSA. This CDR3 is 15 amino acids long.

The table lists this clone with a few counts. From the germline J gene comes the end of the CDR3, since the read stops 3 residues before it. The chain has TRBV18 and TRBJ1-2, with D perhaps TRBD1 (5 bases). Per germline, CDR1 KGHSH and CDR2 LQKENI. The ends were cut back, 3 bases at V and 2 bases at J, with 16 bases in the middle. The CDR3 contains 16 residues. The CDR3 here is CASSPIGGAVNYGYTF. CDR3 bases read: TGTGCCAGCTCACCCATCGGAGGGGCCGTCAACTATGGC.

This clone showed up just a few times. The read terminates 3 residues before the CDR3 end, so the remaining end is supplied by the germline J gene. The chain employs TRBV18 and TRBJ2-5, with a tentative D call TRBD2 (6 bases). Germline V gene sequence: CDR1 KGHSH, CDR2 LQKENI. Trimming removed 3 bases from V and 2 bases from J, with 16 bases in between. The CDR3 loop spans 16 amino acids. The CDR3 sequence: CASSPYYSAGQETQYF. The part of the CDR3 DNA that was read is TGTGCCAGCTCACCCTACTACTCCGCGGGGCAAGAGACC.

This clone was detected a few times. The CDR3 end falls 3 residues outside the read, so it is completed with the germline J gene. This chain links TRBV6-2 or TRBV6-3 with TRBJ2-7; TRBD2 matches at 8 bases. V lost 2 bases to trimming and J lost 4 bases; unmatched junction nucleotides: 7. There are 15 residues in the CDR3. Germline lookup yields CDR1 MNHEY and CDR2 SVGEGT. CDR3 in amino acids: CASSYRRAGAYEQYF. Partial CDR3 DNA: TGTGCCAGCAGTTACCGGCGAGCGGGGGCGTACGAG.

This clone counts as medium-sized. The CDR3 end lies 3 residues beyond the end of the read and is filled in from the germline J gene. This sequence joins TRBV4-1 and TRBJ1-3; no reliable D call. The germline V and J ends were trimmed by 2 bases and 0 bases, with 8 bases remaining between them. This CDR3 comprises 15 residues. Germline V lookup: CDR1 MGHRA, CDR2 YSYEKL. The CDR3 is CASSQTRVSGNTIYF. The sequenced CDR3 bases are TGCGCCAGCAGCCAAACCAGAGTCTCTGGAAACACC.

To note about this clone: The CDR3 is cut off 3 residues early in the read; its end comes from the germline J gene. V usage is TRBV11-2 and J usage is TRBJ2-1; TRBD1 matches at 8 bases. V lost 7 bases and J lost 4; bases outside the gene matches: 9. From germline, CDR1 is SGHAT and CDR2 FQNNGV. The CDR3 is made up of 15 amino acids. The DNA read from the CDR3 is TGTGCCAGCACCGAAGGGGGGACAGGATACAATGAG. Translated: CASTEGGTGYNE. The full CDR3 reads CASTEGGTGYNEQFF.

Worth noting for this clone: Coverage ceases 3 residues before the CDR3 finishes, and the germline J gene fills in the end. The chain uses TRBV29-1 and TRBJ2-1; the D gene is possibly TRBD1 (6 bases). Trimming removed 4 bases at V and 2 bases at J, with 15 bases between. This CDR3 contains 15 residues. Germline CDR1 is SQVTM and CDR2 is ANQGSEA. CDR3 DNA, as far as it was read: TGCAGCGTTGGCGGATGGCAGGGGACCTACAATGAG. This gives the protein CSVGGWQGTYNE. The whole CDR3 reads CSVGGWQGTYNEQFF.

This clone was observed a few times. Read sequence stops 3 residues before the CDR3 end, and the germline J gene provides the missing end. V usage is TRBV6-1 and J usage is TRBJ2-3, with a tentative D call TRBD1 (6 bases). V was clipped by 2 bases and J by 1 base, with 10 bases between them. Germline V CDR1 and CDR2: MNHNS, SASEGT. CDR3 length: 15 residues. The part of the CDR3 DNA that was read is TGTGCCAGCAGTGAACAGGGGATTGGCACAGATACG. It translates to CASSEQGIGTDT. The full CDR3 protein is CASSEQGIGTDTQYF.

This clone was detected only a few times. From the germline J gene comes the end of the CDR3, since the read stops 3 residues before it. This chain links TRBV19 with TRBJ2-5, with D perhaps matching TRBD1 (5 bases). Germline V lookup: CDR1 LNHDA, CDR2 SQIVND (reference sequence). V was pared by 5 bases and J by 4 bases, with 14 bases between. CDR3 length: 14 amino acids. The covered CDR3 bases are TGTGCCAGTAGTTACAGGCTCTTGGGAGAGACC. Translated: CASSYRLLGET. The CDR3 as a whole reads CASSYRLLGETQYF.

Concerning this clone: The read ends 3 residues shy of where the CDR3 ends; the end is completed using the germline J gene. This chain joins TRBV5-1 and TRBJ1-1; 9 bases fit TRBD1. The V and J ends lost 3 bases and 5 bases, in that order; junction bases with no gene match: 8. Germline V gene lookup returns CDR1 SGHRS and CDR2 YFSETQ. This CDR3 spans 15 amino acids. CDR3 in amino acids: CASSSRGQGGTEAFF. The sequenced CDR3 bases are TGCGCCAGCAGCTCCCGGGGACAGGGTGGAACTGAA.

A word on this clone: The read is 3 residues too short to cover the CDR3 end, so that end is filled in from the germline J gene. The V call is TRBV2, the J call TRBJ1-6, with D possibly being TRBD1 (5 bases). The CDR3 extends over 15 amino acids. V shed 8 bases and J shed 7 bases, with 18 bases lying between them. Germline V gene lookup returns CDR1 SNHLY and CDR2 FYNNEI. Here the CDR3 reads CASSKEHGGNSPLHF. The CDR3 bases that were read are TGTGCCAGCTCCAAAGAACACGGGGGGAATTCACCC.